This TCR beta chain is from a study of blood T cells in healthy people across ages. Overall study findings and caveats: Shifts in expanded clonotypes may have been confounded by donor CMV status, which was unknown. A roughly linear fall in TCR beta diversity per million T cells was seen with increasing age.

This clonotype occurred a few times. Its antigen is undetermined. Germline CDR1 reads LGHNA; CDR2 reads YSLEER. The CDR3 extends over 15 amino acids. V lost 1 base, J lost 1 base, and 7 bases lay in between. Through a sample-barcoded 5' primer and a J-beta primer mix, a second PCR was run for roughly 7 to 11 cycles. Via MiXCR, TCRdb re-called the 5' RACE reads, giving one row per CDR3 protein. This table has around 2 million distinct CDR3 sequences, about 39% appearing once. Donors were systemically healthy Caucasian individuals from Russia aged roughly 6 to 100 years. RNA extraction gave at least 5 micrograms of total RNA per sample.

The V call is TRBV4-3, the J call TRBJ2-2, with D perhaps matching TRBD1 (6 bases). The sequence came from a human donor in good health. The specimen was blood. The chain's CDR3 is CASSQVTGNTGELFF. The CDR3 nucleotides read TGCGCCAGCAGCCAAGTGACAGGGAACACCGGGGAGCTGTTTTTT.